These 4 T cell receptor beta chains were sequenced from one sample in a study of blood T cells in healthy people across ages. PCR was performed a second time for roughly 7 to 11 cycles using a sample-barcoded 5' primer and a J-beta primer mix. Each CDR3 protein gets one entry after TCRdb re-called the 5' RACE reads with MiXCR. The sample holds some 1.5 million distinct CDR3 sequences, approximately 43% seen once. The source material was blood. Source of these receptors: a woman between 18 and 29 years old in good health.

This clonotype came up a few times. The chain joins TRBV3-1 to TRBJ2-7; D tentatively reads TRBD1 or TRBD2 (5 bases each). This CDR3 contains 13 residues. Germline assignment: CDR1 LGHDT and CDR2 YNNKEL (reference sequence). Trimming took 2 bases from V and 5 from J, leaving 10 bases between them. DNA for the CDR3: TGTGCCAGCAGCCAACTCGGGACCCACGAGCAGTACTTC. The encoded protein is CASSQLGTHEQYF.

V and J are TRBV6-2 or TRBV6-3 and TRBJ2-3, with D hard to call. The length of the CDR3 is 17 residues. V lost 2 bases and J lost 2, with 17 bases in between. Germline-derived CDR1 and CDR2 are MNHEY and SVGEGT. The CDR3 loop is CASSYPQSPRHTDTQYF. CDR3 nucleotide sequence: TGTGCCAGCAGTTACCCGCAGTCCCCACGCCACACAGATACGCAGTATTTT.

This clonotype has more than one count but fewer than ten. The chain recombines TRBV2 with TRBJ1-2; no definite D call. This CDR3 has 14 amino acids. Trimming took 0 bases from V and 5 from J, leaving 10 bases between them. Looked up from germline, CDR1 is SNHLY and CDR2 is FYNNEI. For the CDR3, the DNA is TGTGCCAGCAGTGAAGCCAATTTGTATTATGGCTACACCTTC. Translation gives CASSEANLYYGYTF.

The sample holds a few counts of this clonotype. In DNA, the CDR3 is TGCAGCGTTGAAGGGGTGGATACGCAGTATTTT. Its translation is CSVEGVDTQYF. J is TRBJ2-3 and V is TRBV29-1; D gene uncertain. V lost 1 base and J lost 6, with 5 bases in between. The CDR3 covers 11 residues. Germline loops: CDR1 SQVTM, CDR2 ANQGSEA.